This TCR beta chain appears in the sequencing data of a study of neurological immune-mediated disorders. This clonotype appeared many times. Its antigen is still unknown. Overall study findings and caveats: Neither clinical nor MRI features were associated with the multiple sclerosis repertoire cluster. The expanded clones of different subjects shared no CDR3 amino acid sequences (suggesting private repertoires in all groups).

The CDR3 covers 13 residues. Looked up from germline, CDR1 is MRHNA and CDR2 is SNTAGT. The trim removed 9 bases at V and 3 bases at J, leaving 8 bases unmatched. The authors produced cDNA by 5'RACE using 10-nucleotide random UMIs. One entry per CDR3 protein results from TCRdb running MiXCR on the 5' RACE reads. The sample lists 60,000 to 80,000 distinct CDR3 sequences; around 5% were seen once. The receptor's source is a woman aged 45 to 65 with multiple sclerosis. Specimen: PBMCs. V gene TRBV6-4 combines with J gene TRBJ2-7, with 7 bases lining up with TRBD1. The CDR3 spells CARGQPFFYEQYV. The CDR3 nucleotides read TGTGCCAGGGGACAGCCTTTCTTCTACGAGCAGTACGTC.